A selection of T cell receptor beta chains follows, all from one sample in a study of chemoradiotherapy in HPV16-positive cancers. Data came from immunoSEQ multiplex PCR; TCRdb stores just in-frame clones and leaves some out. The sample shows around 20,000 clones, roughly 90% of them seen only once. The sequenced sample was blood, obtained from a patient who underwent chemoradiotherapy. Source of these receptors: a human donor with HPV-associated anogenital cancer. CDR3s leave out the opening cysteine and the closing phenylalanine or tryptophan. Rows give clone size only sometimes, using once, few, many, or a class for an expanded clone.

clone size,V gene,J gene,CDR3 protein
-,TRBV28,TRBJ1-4,ASSSPRGDGRNEKLF
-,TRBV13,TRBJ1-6,ASSRKGQGGSPLH
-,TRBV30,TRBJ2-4,AWISSGENIQY
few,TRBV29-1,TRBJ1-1,SVTSERAF
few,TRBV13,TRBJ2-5,ASSLSSGGAGRETQY
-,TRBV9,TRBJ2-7,ASSALHRDPYEQY
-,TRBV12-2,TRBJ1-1,ASRLGPGRGTEAF
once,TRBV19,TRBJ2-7,ASSIRKAGTEIYEQY
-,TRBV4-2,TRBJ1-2,ASSQEGYGYT
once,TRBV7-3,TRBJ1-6,ASSPNSNSPLH
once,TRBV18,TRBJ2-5,ASAKTTSAGGQETQY
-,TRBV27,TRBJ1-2,ASRDRSNYGYT
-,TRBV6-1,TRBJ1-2,ATWGGVRGYT
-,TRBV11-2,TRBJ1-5,ASSPGGLWNQPQH
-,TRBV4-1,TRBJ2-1,ASSPSPRDTNNEQF
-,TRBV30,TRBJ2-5,AWRWGGGISETQY
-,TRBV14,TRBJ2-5,ASSPGSGLGPKTQY
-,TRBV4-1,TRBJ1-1,ASSQTWGEAF
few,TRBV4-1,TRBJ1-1,ASSQPTGVRDTEAF
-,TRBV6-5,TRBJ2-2,ASSYSRTGLNGELF
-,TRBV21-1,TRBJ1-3,ASSRSAWGRSGNTIY
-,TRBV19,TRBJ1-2,ASSIAGYGYT
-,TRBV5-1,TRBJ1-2,ASSLRQDYGYT
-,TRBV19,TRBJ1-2,ASSPGQGYGYT
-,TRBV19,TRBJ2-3,ASSPAGRHTDTQY
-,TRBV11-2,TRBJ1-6,ASSRGTGPTPLH
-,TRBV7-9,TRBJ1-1,ASSLRGTEAF
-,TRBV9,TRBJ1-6,ASSLWTGDANSPLH
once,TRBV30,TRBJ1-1,AWKSLNTEAF
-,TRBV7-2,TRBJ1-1,ASSPTTTITGEGKAF
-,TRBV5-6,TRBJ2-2,AGLTGGTGELF
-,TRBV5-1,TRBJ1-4,ASSLAGRGNEKLF
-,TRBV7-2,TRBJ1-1,ASSTQANTEAF
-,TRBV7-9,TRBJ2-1,ASSSYPGLAGGPNEQF
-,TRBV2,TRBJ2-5,ASILWETSGGAGETQY
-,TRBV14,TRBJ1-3,ASSRSGTANSGNTIY
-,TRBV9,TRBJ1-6,ASSVDGSVDSPLH
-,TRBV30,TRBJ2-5,AWSRGTKQETQY
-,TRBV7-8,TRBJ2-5,ASSPSGARGETQY
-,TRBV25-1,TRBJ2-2,ASNRVGGGGPGELF
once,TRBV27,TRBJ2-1,ASSHTRGSAEQF
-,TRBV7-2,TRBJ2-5,ASSFRDRGFNSQETQY
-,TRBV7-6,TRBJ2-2,ASSPGLTNGELF
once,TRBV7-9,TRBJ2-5,ASSRASTQETQY
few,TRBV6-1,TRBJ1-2,ASSESSRVGGYT
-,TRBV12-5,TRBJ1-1,ASAVTGNTEAF
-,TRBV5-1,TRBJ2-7,ASSLEVGGGSYEQY
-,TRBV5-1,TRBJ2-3,ASSLALSTDTQY
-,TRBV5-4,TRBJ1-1,ASSLAHTDTEAF
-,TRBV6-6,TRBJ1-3,ATTPAGSGNTIY
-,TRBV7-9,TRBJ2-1,ASSDPGARQF
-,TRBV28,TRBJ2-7,ASSVPGQGDEQY
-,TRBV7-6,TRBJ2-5,ASSFLSSETQY
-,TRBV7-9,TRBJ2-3,ASSPGLSTDTQY
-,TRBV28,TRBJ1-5,ASNVIGTQPQH